This TCR beta chain emerged from a study of response to subunit inactivated influenza vaccine. Study outcomes and limitations: The study's authors posited that every seasonal influenza vaccination enlists few new T cells.

Ten or more counts support this clonotype. The antigen is not known. TCRdb redid the calling of the RT-PCR reads with MiXCR, one entry per CDR3 protein. The sample has more than 450,000 distinct CDR3 sequences, about 11% seen once; the top ten hold 11%. The sample was also linked to a second study, of T cells expressing NK-cell markers. This second study notes: UMI-tagged 5'RACE template switching yielded the TCR beta cDNA. CD3+CD56+NKG2C+, CD3+CD56+NKG2C- and CD3+CD56-NKG2C+ T cells, once sorted, supplied the TCR beta repertoires. Sorting of alpha-beta TCR T cells alone was achieved in several experiments with an anti-gamma-delta TCR antibody. In a group of 5 or 6 donors, dominant NKG2C+ clonotypes represented about 1.0-7.5% of CD8+ T cells.

The source is a man in his fifties or sixties who received an inactivated influenza vaccine. The sample was PBMCs from blood, taken on the day of vaccination.

As DNA, the CDR3 is TGTGCCAGCAGTCCCTGGGGGACCTCCTACGAGCAGTACTTC. It is translated as CASSPWGTSYEQYF. The chain links TRBV12-3 or TRBV12-4 to TRBJ2-7; D might be TRBD1 or TRBD2, each matching 5 bases. The V end lost 5 bases, the J end lost 0 bases, and 11 bases lay between the germline ends. The CDR3 is 14 residues long.